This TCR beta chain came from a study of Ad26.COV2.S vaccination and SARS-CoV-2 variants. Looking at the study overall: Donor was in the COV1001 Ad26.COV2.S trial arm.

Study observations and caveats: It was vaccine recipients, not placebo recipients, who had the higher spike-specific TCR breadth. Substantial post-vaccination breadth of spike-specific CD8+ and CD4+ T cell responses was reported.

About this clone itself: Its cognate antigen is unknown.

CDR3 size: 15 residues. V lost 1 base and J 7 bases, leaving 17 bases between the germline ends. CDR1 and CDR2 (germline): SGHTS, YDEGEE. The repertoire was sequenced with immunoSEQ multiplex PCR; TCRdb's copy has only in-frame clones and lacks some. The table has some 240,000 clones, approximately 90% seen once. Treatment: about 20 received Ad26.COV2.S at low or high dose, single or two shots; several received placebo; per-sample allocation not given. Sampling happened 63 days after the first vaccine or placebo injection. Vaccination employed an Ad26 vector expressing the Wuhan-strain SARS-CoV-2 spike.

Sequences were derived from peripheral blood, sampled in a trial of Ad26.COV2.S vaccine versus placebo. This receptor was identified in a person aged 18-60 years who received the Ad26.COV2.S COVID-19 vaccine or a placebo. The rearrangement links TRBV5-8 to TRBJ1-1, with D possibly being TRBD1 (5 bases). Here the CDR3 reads CASSLWSGERSEAFF. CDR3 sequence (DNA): TGTGCCAGCAGCTTGTGGTCGGGGGAGCGGAGTGAAGCTTTCTTT.